This T cell receptor (beta chain) was recovered during a study of T cell responses to AZD1222 COVID-19 vaccine (dated by TCRdb to the early 2020s). Study-wide context: TCR sequencing covered some 240 trial participants: 207 given two doses of AZD1222 and 26 given two doses of MenACWY control vaccine. Trial participants were enrolled by age into 18-55, 56-69 and 70-plus year subgroups, with around 150, 28 and 57 TCR-sequenced participants respectively.

What the time point label conveys for this sample: about 28 days (+/-7) after the second vaccine dose. AZD1222 recipients with second doses at about 4 weeks or about 12 weeks were pooled, because spike-specific TCR depth and breadth did not differ between schedules. Samples from vaccinated people were obtained from the UK trials COV001 and COV002, which included a single-blind randomized controlled phase 2/3 trial of AZD1222 (ChAdOx1 nCoV-19) in healthy adults. For TCRbeta chain sequencing, PBMC samples were collected from trial participants at day 0 and at day 28 after the second dose. The CDR3 regions of human TCRbeta chains were analyzed by immunosequencing. The source study handled its data this way. Repertoire TCRs were matched against a reference library of SARS-CoV-2-specific TCRs generated with the MIRA antigen-specificity platform. Breadth was defined as the fraction of unique TCRs that were SARS-CoV-2-associated. Depth was defined as the fraction of total T cells that were SARS-CoV-2-associated. Using the MIRA data, each spike-specific TCR was mapped to the spike region that the TCR reacts to and placed in a CD4 or CD8 class. Log10-transformed breadth and depth values were compared by one-way ANOVA with Sidak's multiple comparisons tests. TCRdb's version of the immuneACCESS table is confined to in-frame rearrangements and falls short of the full clone set. An unresolved V gene accounts for under half of the shortfall where checked; the remainder is of unknown origin. V, J and clone size reflect that table, while D and trimming were determined from the DNA. Counted in this sample were about 150,000 clones; more than 85% of them appeared once. Jointly, the top ten make up approximately 3.4% of the sample.

This clone came up a few times. No antigen is known for it. No qualities accompany the bases; no much larger clone lies one base away. Overall study results and their limits: In the small 56-69-year group, the increase in depth fell short of significance, most likely because of low power. A significant rise in spike-specific TCR breadth and depth was observed after two AZD1222 doses relative to day 0 and relative to MenACWY recipients. Because no samples from the day 14 peak response were available, repertoires could be characterized only after the peak T cell response. Participants were mostly white British and included more females than males, and it was suggested by the authors that clonal diversity may have been underestimated. Vaccine-associated CD4 TCRs spanned the whole spike protein, with dominant responses in regions 160-218 and 743-854. Reportedly, close to half of the unique spike-specific TCRs recognized epitopes lying outside the regions that are mutated in the B.1.351 and B.1.1.7 variants. Conclusions about previously exposed vaccinees are limited, since just five to seven AZD1222 recipients were seropositive for SARS-CoV-2 at baseline.

The sequence was obtained from an adult who received the AZD1222 COVID-19 vaccine. The source was peripheral blood, collected 28 days after the second AZD1222 dose.

The DNA sequence is as follows: TGTGCCAGCAGCAGGGAAAACATGAACACTGAAGCTTTCTTT. Translated, this gives CASSRENMNTEAFF. The sequence links TRBV28 to TRBJ1-1, with TRBD1 as a weak D call on 5 bases. Reading from cysteine to phenylalanine, the CDR3 counts 14 amino acids. The retained sequence is limited to the CDR3, 42 bases, with the frame set at the first base. The germline V gene yields MDHEN for CDR1 and SYDVKM for CDR2. Trimming at the junction amounts to 6 bases on V and 0 bases on J, and the germline ends lie 11 bases apart.